The sequence of this T cell receptor (beta chain) was determined in a study of glioma-infiltrating T cells after dendritic cell vaccination. Amplification used 60 V beta primers and 13 J beta primers. TCRdb keeps only in-frame clones here, not all; method: immunoSEQ multiplex PCR. Of 75,000 to 100,000 clones listed, over 60% are singletons. In germline, CDR1 is SGDLS, CDR2 YYNGEE. The CDR3 has 15 residues. Trimming removed 1 base from V and 5 bases from J; junction bases left unmatched: 4. The sequence was collected from a human donor with glioblastoma. The sequences come from blood, collected before dendritic cell vaccination. This sequence joins TRBV9 and TRBJ2-7; 12 bases match TRBD1. Here the CDR3 DNA reads TGTGCCAGCAGCGTACAGGGACAGGGGGCCGACGAGCAGTACTTC. It is translated as CASSVQGQGADEQYF. Full variable domain (rest looked up from reference TRBV9 and TRBJ2-7): DSGVTQTPKHLITATGQRVTLRCSPRSGDLSVYWYQQSLDQGLQFLIQYYNGEERAKGNILERFSAQQFPDLHSELNLSSLELGDSALYFCASSVQGQGADEQYFGPGTRLTVT.